Following are 2 T cell receptor beta chains from one sample sequenced in a study of cytomegalovirus exposure and HLA in healthy donors. PCR was performed using 60 Vbeta and 13 Jbeta primers. Using immunoSEQ multiplex PCR, the repertoire was profiled, and TCRdb retains in-frame clones only, with some absent. Here the sample spans 65,000 to 95,000 clones, over 70% being singletons. Sequenced sample: PBMCs. These TCRs come from a male donor in good health and CMV-seropositive.

The chain uses TRBV7-2 and TRBJ2-1; a possible D gene is TRBD2 (7 bases). V was shortened by 5 bases and J by 10 bases, with 18 bases between the two germline ends. This CDR3 has 14 residues. Germline CDR1 SGHTA, CDR2 FQGNSA. The CDR3 is CASSLVGAGEEQFF. The CDR3 nucleotides are TGTGCCAGCAGCCTGGTGGGGGCGGGGGAGGAGCAGTTCTTC.

The V and J genes are TRBV5-1 and TRBJ2-1; 8 bases match TRBD2. Germline CDR1 reads SGHRS; CDR2 reads YFSETQ. The CDR3 has 13 amino acids. J gave up 14 bases and V 4 bases, and 11 bases lay outside the gene matches. The CDR3 loop reads CASSLSGGLGKFF. The DNA of the CDR3 is TGCGCCAGCAGCCTAAGCGGGGGCTTGGGAAAGTTCTTC.